This TCR beta chain was found in a study of blood T cell repertoires in COVID-19. Study overall: Acute-phase and convalescent COVID-19 samples originated in the United States, Italy and Spain. PBMCs, B-cell-depleted T cells, or T cells provided the cDNA or gDNA that made up the material.

Original handling: Amplification of reference gene primers provided the estimated nucleated cell counts. TCRdb keeps only in-frame clones here, not all; method: immunoSEQ multiplex PCR. That table is the source of V, J and clone size, and D and trimming were worked out from the DNA. The profile shows over 100,000 clones, roughly 89% of them singletons. It was during active infection that Seattle patients were enrolled and then longitudinally followed. Germline CDR1 SGHNT, CDR2 YYREEE (reference sequence). This CDR3 spans 15 amino acids. The V segment lost 0 bases and the J segment 8 bases; nucleotides outside the gene matches: 7.

The chain uses TRBV5-4 and TRBJ1-4; 7 bases are a match to TRBD1. The sample was peripheral blood. The receptor comes from a man in his fifties or sixties with COVID-19, enrolled during active disease. The CDR3 bases are TGTGCCAGCAGCTTGGAGACAGGGAGAAGCGAAAAACTGTTTTTT. It encodes CASSLETGRSEKLFF.